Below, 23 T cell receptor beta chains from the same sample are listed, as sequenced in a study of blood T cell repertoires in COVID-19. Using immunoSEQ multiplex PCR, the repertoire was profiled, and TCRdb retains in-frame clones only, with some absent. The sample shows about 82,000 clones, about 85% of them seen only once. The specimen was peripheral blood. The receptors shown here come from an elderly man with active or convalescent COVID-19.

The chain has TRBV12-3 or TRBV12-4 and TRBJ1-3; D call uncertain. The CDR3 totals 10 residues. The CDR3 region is CGAGGNTIYF. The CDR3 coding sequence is TGTGGAGCCGGGGGAAACACCATATATTTT.

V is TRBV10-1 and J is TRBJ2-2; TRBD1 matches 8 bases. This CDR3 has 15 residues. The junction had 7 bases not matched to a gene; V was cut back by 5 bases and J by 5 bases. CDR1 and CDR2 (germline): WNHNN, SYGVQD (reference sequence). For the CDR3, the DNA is TGCGCCAGCAGTCCAGGGGGCGCTAGGACCGGGGAGCTGTTTTTT. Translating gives CASSPGGARTGELFF.

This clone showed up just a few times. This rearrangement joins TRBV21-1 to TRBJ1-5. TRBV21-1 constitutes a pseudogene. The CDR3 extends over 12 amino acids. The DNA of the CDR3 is TGTGCCGGACTGGGGTGCAATCAGCCCCAGCATTTT. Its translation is CAGLGCNQPQHF.

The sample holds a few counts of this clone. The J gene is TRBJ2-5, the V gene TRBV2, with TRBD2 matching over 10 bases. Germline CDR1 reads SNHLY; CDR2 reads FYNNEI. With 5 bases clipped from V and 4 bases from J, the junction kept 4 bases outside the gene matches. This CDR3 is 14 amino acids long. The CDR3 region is CASSIAGGLETQYF. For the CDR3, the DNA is TGTGCCAGCAGTATAGCGGGGGGTCTAGAGACCCAGTACTTC.

This CDR3 is CASSATAQETQYF. CDR3 sequence (DNA): TGTGCCAGCTCAGCGACAGCACAAGAGACCCAGTACTTC. The V gene is TRBV18, the J gene TRBJ2-5, with D possibly matching TRBD1 (5 bases). Per germline, CDR1 KGHSH and CDR2 LQKENI. CDR3 size: 13 residues. V was shortened by 5 bases and J by 2 bases, with 9 bases between the two germline ends.

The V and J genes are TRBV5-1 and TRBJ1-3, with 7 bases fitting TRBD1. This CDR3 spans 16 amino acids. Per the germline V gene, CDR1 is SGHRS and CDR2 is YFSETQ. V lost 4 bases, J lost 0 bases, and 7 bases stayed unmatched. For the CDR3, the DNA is TGCGCCAGCAGCCCCGGGGGACAGTTCTCTGGAAACACCATATATTTT. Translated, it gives CASSPGGQFSGNTIYF.

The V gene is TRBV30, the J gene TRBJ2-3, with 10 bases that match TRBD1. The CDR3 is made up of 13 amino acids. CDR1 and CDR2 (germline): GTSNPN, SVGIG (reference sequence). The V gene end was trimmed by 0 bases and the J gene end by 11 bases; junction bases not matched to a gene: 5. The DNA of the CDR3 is TGTGCCTGGAGTGTACCGGGACAGGGGTGGCAGTATTTT. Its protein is CAWSVPGQGWQYF.

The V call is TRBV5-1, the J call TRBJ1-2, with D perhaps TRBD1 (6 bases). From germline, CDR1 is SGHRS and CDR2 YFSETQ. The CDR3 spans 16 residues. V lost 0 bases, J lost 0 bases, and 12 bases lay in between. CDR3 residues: CASSLGQWTANYGYTF. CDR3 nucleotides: TGCGCCAGCAGCTTGGGGCAATGGACAGCTAACTATGGCTACACCTTC. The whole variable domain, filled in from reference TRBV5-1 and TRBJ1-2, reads KAGVTQTPRYLIKTRGQQVTLSCSPISGHRSVSWYQQTPGQGLQFLFEYFSETQRNKGNFPGRFSGRQFSNSRSEMNVSTLELGDSALYLCASSLGQWTANYGYTFGSGTRLTVV.

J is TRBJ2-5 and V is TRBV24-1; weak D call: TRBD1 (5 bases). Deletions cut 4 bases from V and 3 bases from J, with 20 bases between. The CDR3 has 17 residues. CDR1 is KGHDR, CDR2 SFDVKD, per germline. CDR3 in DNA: TGTGCCACCAGTGACCCCTCCGGCGTCCAGGGCGAAGAGACCCAGTACTTC. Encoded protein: CATSDPSGVQGEETQYF.

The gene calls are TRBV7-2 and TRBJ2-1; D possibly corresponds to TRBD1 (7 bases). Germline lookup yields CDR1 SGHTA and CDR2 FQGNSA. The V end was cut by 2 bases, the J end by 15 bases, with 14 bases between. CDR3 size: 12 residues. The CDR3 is CASSLTRQGGFF. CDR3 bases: TGTGCCAGCAGCTTAACCCGACAGGGAGGGTTCTTC.

The CDR3 loop is CASSHGQGRQTGGYTF. The CDR3, as DNA: TGTGCCAGCAGCCACGGACAGGGGCGCCAAACGGGTGGCTACACCTTC. The chain is built from TRBV14 and TRBJ1-2, with 9 bases aligning to TRBD1. The CDR3 length is 16 residues. Germline CDR1 is SGHDN and CDR2 is FVKESK. Trimming at V came to 3 bases and at J to 7 bases, leaving 12 bases not matched to a gene.

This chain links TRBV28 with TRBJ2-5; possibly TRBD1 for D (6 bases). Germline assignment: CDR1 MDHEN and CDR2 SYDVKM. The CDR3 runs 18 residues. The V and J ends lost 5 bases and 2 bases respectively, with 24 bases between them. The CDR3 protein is CASSHRYGYRDLQETQYF. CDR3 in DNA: TGTGCCAGCAGTCACCGTTATGGGTACAGGGACCTGCAAGAGACCCAGTACTTC.

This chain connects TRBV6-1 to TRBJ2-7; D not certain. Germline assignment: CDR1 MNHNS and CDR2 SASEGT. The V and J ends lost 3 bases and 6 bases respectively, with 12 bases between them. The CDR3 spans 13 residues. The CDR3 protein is CASSDERFREQYV. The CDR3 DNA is TGTGCCAGCAGTGATGAGAGGTTCCGCGAGCAGTACGTC.

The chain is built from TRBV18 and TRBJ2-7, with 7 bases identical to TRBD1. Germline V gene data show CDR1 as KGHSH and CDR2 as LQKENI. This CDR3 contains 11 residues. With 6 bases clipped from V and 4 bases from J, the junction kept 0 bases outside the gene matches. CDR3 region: CASSTGYEQYV. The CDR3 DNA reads TGTGCCAGCTCGACAGGGTACGAGCAGTACGTC.

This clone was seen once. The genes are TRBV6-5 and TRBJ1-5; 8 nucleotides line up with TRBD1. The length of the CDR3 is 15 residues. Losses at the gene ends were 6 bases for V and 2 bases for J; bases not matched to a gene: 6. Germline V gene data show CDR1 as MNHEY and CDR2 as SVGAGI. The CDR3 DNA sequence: TGTGCCAGCAGCTTGGACAGGGCGGGCAATCAGCCCCAGCATTTT. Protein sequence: CASSLDRAGNQPQHF.

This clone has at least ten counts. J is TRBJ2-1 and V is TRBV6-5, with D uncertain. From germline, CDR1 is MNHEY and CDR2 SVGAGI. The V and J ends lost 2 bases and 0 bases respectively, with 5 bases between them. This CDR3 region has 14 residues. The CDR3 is CASSYRSSYNEQFF. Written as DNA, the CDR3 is TGTGCCAGCAGTTACCGGAGCTCCTACAATGAGCAGTTCTTC.

CDR3 sequence: CASSQSTAPRHGYTF. The CDR3 coding sequence is TGTGCCAGCAGCCAGTCCACAGCCCCCCGGCATGGCTACACCTTC. The chain carries TRBV3-1 (or the pseudogene TRBV3-2) and TRBJ1-2, with D hard to call. Germline V gene lookup returns CDR1 LGHDT and CDR2 YNNKEL (reference sequence). Trimming stripped 3 bases from V and 6 bases from J, with 17 bases between. CDR3 length: 15 amino acids.

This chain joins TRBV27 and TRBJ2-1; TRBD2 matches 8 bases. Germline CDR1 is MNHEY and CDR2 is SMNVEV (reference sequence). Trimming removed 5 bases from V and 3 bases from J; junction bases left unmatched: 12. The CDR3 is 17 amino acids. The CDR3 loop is CASSASRAGGYYNEQFF. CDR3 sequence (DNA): TGTGCCAGCAGTGCCAGTAGGGCGGGAGGCTACTACAATGAGCAGTTCTTC.

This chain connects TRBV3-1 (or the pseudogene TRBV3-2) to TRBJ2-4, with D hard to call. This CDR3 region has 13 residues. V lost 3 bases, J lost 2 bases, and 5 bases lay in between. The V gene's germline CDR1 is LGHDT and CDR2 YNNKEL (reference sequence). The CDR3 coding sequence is TGTGCCAGCAGCCAGTCGTCCAAAAACATTCAGTACTTC. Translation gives CASSQSSKNIQYF.

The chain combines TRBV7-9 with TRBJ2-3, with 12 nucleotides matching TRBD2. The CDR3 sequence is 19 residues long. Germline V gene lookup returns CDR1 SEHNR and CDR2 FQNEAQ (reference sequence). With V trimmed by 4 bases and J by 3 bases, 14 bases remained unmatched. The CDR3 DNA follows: TGTGCCAGCAGCTCCCTTGGGGCTAGCGGGAGGGAACAAACAGATACGCAGTATTTT. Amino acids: CASSSLGASGREQTDTQYF.

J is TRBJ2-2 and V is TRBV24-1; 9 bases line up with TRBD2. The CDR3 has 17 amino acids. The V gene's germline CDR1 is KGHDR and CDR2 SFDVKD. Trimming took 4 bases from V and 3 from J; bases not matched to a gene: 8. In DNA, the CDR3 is TGTGCCACCAGTGAACCAGTAGCGGGAGAGTACACCGGGGAGCTGTTTTTT. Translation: CATSEPVAGEYTGELFF.

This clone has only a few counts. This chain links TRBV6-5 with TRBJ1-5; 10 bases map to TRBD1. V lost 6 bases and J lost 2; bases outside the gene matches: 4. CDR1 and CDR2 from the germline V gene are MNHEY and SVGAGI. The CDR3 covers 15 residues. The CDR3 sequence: CASSDGQGGNQPQHF. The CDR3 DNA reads TGTGCCAGCAGCGATGGACAGGGGGGCAATCAGCCCCAGCATTTT.

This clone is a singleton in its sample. The CDR3 here is CASTSGTRYEQYV. The CDR3 region has the DNA TGTGCCAGCACCTCCGGGACTAGATACGAGCAGTACGTC. The J gene is TRBJ2-7, the V gene TRBV6-5; 8 bases are a match to TRBD2. V dropped 7 bases and J dropped 4; count of bases not matched to a gene: 6. CDR3 length equals 13 residues. In germline, CDR1 is MNHEY, CDR2 SVGAGI.